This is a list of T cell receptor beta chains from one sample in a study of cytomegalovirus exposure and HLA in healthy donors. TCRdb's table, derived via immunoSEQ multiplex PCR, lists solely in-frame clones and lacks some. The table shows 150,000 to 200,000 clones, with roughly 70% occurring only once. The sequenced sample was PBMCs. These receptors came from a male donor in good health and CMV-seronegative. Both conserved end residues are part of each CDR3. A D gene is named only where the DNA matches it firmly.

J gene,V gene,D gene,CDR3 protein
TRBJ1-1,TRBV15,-,CATSRGGGGDTEAFF
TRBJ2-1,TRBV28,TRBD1,CASSQPGQGGVDEQFF
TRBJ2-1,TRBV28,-,CASSPPGSSYNEQFF
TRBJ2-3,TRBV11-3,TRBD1,CASSFGTDPSTDTQYF
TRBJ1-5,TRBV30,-,CAWSGGRMPQHF
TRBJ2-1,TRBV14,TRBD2,CASSPGLAGPAYNEQFF
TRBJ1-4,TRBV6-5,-,CASSYAISDEKLFF
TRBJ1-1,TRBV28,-,CASSPLDSLNTEAFF
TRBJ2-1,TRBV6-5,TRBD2,CASSFGSGSWNEQFF
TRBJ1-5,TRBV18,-,CVSSQGDNQPQHF
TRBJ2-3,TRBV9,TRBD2,CASSAPLAGGIFNEADTQYF
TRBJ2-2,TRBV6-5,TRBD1,CASRRQGLDGELFF
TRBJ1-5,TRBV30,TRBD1,CAWTDRVSNQPQHF
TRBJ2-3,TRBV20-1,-,CSQRGTDTQYF
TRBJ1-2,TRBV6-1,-,CASSPRDEAGGYTF
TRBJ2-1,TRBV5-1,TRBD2,CASSFVAGENNEQFF
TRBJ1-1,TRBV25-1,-,CASSEFQEMNTEAFF
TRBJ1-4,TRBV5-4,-,CASSAKTTNEKLFF
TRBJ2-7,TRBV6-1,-,CASSSLYEQYF
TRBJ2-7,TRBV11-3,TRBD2,CASSLEASGRAGEQYF
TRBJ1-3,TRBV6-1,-,CASSEARGQTIYF
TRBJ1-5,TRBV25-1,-,CASSGRDSNQPQHF
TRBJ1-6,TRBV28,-,CASSLWSGHLLSPLHF
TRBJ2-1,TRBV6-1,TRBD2,CASPVGLADYNEQFF
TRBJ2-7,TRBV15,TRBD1,CATSRERTGAYEQYF
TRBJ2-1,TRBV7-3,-,CASSPDYRGTYNEQFF
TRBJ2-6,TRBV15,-,CATSTSRRAGANVLTF
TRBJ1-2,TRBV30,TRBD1,CAWSVPGQGIYGYTF
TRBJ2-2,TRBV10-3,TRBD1,CAIRGTGDTGELFF
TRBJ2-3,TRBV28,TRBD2,CASRTARLKAGATDTQYF
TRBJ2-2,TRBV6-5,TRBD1,CASSDRDTGELFF
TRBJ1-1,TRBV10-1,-,CASSEVPGLSEAFF
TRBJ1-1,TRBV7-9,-,CAGHRGNTEAFF
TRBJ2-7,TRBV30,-,CAWSVGQAYEQYF
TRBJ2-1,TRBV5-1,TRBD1,CASSSLQGINEQFF
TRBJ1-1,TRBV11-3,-,CASSPSVDTEAFF
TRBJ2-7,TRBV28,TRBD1,CASSLGTGNYEQYF
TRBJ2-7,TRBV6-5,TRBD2,CASHRGLAGEQYF
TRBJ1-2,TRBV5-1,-,CASSFDSYGYTF
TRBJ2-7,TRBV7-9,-,CASTLSSYEQYF
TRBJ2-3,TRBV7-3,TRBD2,CASSRVGLAATDTQYF
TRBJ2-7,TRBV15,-,CATSRDYGEQYF
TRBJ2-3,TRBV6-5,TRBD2,CASSYSGGTDTQYF
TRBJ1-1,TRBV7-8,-,CASSLLTANTEAFF
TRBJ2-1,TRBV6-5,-,CASSYSLNYNEQFF
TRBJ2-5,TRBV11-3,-,CASSLGQRETQYF
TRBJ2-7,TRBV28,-,CASRDMDSSYEQYF
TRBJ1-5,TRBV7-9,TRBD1,CASSQGQDGNQPQHF
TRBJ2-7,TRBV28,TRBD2,CASSSRLAGGGEQYF
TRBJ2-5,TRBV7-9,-,CASSLGGWETQYF
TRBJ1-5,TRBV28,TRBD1,CASSPTGGKGNQPQHF
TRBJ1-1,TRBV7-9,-,CASCREANTEAFF
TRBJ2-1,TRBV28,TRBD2,CASSSLRGDGGRGLGRNEQFF
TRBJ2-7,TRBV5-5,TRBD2,CASSLLSGSKPEQYF
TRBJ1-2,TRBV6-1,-,CAIRPNGLASVGYTF
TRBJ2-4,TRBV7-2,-,CASSFGGGQNIQYF
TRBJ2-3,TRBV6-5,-,CASSYARGTDTQYF
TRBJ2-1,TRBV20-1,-,CSARDQRAPIF
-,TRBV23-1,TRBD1,CASWDRETYEQYF